This TCR beta chain stems from a study of T cells in Graves' hyperthyroidism and ophthalmopathy. The TCR beta CDR3 regions underwent amplification using RNA transcripts as the source. The study used the HTBI primer set for a first-round RT-PCR of the TCR CDR3. TCRdb reprocessed the multiplex PCR reads with MiXCR, giving one entry per CDR3 protein. This sample carries some 800,000 distinct CDR3 sequences, roughly 37% of them seen once, and the ten largest clones take 8.9%. This clonotype was obtained from a young man with Graves' hyperthyroidism. Sequencing was carried out using blood.

Here the CDR3 DNA reads TGTGCCAGCAGTCAGGGGCCCGCTGGTGAAGCTTTCTTT. Translating gives CASSQGPAGEAFF. J is TRBJ1-1 and V is TRBV12-3 or TRBV12-4; D may be TRBD1 (6 bases). The CDR3 covers 13 residues. Trimming shortened V by 5 bases and J by 7 bases, and 14 bases separated the two germline ends.